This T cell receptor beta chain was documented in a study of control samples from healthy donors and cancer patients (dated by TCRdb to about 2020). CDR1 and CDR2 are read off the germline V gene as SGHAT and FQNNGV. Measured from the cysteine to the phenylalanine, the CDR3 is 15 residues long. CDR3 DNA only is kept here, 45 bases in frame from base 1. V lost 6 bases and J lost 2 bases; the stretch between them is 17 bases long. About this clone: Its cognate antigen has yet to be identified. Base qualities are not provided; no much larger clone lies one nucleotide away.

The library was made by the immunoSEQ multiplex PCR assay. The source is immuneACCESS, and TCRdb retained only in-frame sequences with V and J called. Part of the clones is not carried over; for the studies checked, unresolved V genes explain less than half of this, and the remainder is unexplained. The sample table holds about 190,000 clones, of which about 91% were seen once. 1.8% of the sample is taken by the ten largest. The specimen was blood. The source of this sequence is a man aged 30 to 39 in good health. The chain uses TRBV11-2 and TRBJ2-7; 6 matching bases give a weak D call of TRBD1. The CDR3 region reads CASRAGEYLPYEQYF. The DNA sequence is TGTGCCAGCAGGGCAGGGGAATACCTACCCTACGAGCAGTACTTC.